This T cell receptor beta chain was identified in a study of cytomegalovirus exposure and HLA in healthy donors (dated by TCRdb to the late 2010s). A note on the overall study: An earlier analysis of more than 550 of the donors reported roughly 300 Gb of sequence data and 95 million to 130 million unique TCR beta sequences obtained from around 170 million T cells. An early release that covered around 590 HLA-typed donors contained approximately 300 gigabases of sequencing data and 85 million to 100 million unique TCR sequences. The genetic ancestry cluster associated with self-reported Caucasian donors included 80% to 90% of the roughly 390 genotyped donors. The study aimed to test whether cataloging public T cell receptors could reveal signatures of past pathogen exposure. The T cell repertoires of under 750 subjects were profiled by immunosequencing and related to cytomegalovirus serostatus. In addition to the first cohort of roughly 700 subjects, a separate validation cohort of some 120 different subjects was used. To predict cytomegalovirus infection status, the study combined high-throughput TCR immunosequencing, statistical association of individual TCRs with disease status, and machine learning. A later analysis re-examined previously published TCR beta repertoires from around 670 donors and added high-resolution HLA genotyping to investigate patterns of TCR occurrence. In the later analysis, no new phenotypic data were used to find candidate immune exposures; instead, reliance was placed on TCR beta sequences and their occurrence across donors. In an earlier analysis of several hundred of the donors, high-throughput TCR beta sequencing was used to judge whether each TCR beta V gene segment behaved as functional or pseudogenic. Donor age, sex, ethnicity and CMV serostatus were compiled alongside the repertoire data. A later genetic analysis took genome-wide SNP genotypes for about three fifths of the 666 donors and used that subset as a discovery cohort. Every repertoire in the discovery cohort had been generated on one and the same sequencing platform. HLA typing covered class I and class II loci at four-digit resolution. Typing coverage differed by locus: A, B, C, DRB1 and DQB1 were typed in roughly 620-640 donors, DQA1 in 522, DPA1 in some 570, and DPB1 in 400 to 480. Because of strong linkage in the cohort, roughly 5 DR-DQ haplotypes were treated as single units for association and clustering. Among about 400 genotyped donors of the cohort, an average of around 240,000 unique TCR beta nucleotide sequences was sequenced per donor, of which about 19% were non-productive. Overall study outcomes, separate from this receptor: In an earlier analysis of several hundred of the donors, most TCR beta V segments were observed in productive rearrangements about 90% or about 30% of the time, broadly matching IMGT annotations. Assigning TCR associations to individual alleles was difficult when HLA alleles, especially DR and DQ, strongly co-occurred. Several of the top co-occurrence clusters appeared to be linked to parvovirus B19, influenza, CMV and Epstein-Barr virus, according to a later analysis. In a later analysis, some 17,000 TCR beta sequences were associated with specific HLA alleles at a false discovery rate of 0.05. Presence/absence analyses assumed roughly uniform sequencing depth across donors, an assumption that may not hold. An association between a missense DCLRE1C variant and V-gene and J-gene trimming of TCR beta chains was found in a later genetic analysis and replicated in an independent cohort. In both the original and validation cohorts, the classifier was reported to diagnose cytomegalovirus status with high specificity and sensitivity. Because counts were too low, 15 to 20 rarely observed V segments, including chromosome 9 orphons, were excluded from the earlier analysis of 587 of the donors. The sequencing pipeline was judged likely to have produced a cluster of highly shared sequence variants as a technical artifact. Across donors, most TCR sequences were observed very rarely, whereas some public TCRs were present in many individuals. A later genetic analysis reported fewer N-insertions in productive TCRs among donors in an Asian-associated ancestry cluster than the roughly 700-donor mean. Correlated functional status among segregating V segments might reflect linkage disequilibrium, but an unknown experimental factor could not be ruled out. The study gave a list of more than 150 TCR beta chains associated with cytomegalovirus. According to the authors, the approach could potentially be generalized to other disease states and immunological phenotypes. For the cohort, immune exposure information was limited to CMV serostatus. Three of the identified cytomegalovirus-associated TCR beta chains were confirmed in vitro to be specific for cytomegalovirus antigens. Compared with equally common non-associated chains, HLA-associated TCR beta chains in a later analysis were more clonally expanded and had lower generation probabilities. According to a later analysis, most CMV-associated TCR beta chains appeared to be HLA-restricted, and the HLA associations seemed to be driven largely by CMV exposure. The 87-base-pair reads could not distinguish some IMGT-functional V segments, including TRBV6-2 and TRBV6-3, so those segments were excluded. Because some donors lacked HLA typing at each locus, the association tests relied only on the typed subset. A further reported finding was that TCR beta sequences accurately predicted the HLA-A and HLA-B alleles for most subjects in the first cohort. This cohort had only TCR beta chains sequenced, and the lack of alpha or paired-chain data limited which features could be detected. A later analysis found that TCR association rates varied across HLA loci, with DRB1 alleles showing the most associated TCRs and HLA-C alleles the fewest.

The cohort was made up of 650 to 700 healthy bone marrow donors. All cohort members were sampled while nominally healthy, although unrecorded immune exposures were likely present. The donor tested CMV seronegative, placing the donor among the 350 or so seronegative members of the cohort. Every donor gave a peripheral blood sample, and the peripheral blood mononuclear cells from that sample were used for TCR beta sequencing. The Qiagen DNeasy Blood Extraction Kit was used to extract genomic DNA from the blood cell samples. Concerning this clone: There is no known antigen for this receptor. Base qualities were left out, and no much larger clone turns up one base away.

The library relied on the immunoSEQ multiplex PCR assay. A mixture of 60 forward primers for TCR Vbeta segments and 13 reverse primers for TCR Jbeta segments was used in the multiplex PCR. The CDR3 region of rearranged TCR beta genes was amplified from genomic DNA by a multiplex PCR assay. Amplified TCR beta libraries were sequenced as 87-base-pair reads on the Illumina HiSeq System. In the original analysis: Across the 670 or so repertoires, a later analysis counted tens of millions of unique TCR beta chains, approximately 10 million of which were shared by at least two donors. Raw reads were error-corrected and collapsed into unique sequences by a nearest-neighbor algorithm in which closely related sequences were merged to remove PCR and sequencing errors. V, D and J gene segments were assigned by aligning CDR3 sequences to IMGT reference sequences. For a sequence to be retained, at least a six-nucleotide match to both a V gene segment and a J gene segment was required. A rearrangement counted as productive if the CDR3 had no stop codons and remained in frame with V and J, and every other rearrangement counted as non-productive. Following IMGT convention, CDR3 was defined as the stretch from the second conserved V-encoded cysteine to the conserved J-encoded phenylalanine. In an earlier analysis of just under 600 of the donors, sequences lacking an unambiguous match to a single V gene segment were excluded. An earlier analysis of several hundred of the donors classified V segments as functional when productive rearrangements were above 56.7% and as segregating when the standard deviation between donors was above 5%. A statistical classification framework was built for diagnosing cytomegalovirus status from the catalog of TCR beta chain sequences. A later analysis assigned V and J genes by comparing TCR nucleotide sequences with IMGT/GENE-DB human TR gene sequences. Using the TCRdist pipeline, a later analysis assigned CDR3 sequences along with most-parsimonious VDJ recombination scenarios. A later analysis defined each TCR beta chain by its CDR3 amino acid sequence plus V-gene family, and excluded reads lacking a unique V-gene family. To address suspected cross-contamination and a sequencing artifact, a later analysis removed 592 highly shared, low-generation-probability nucleotide sequences. For each public chain, a later analysis derived a clonal expansion index from normalized ranks of inferred template counts within each repertoire. In a later analysis, generation probabilities were computed using a VDJ recombination model fitted to out-of-frame rearrangements, and the results were checked against IGoR. In a later analysis, hypergeometric tests were used to score TCR-TCR, TCR-HLA and TCR-CMV co-occurrence, with a repertoire-size bias correction applied to TCR pairs. In a later analysis, false discovery rates were estimated by permuting HLA or CMV assignments 20 times. A later analysis grouped co-occurring TCRs with DBSCAN, adding TCRdist sequence similarity when clustering within HLA-allele-positive subsets. Co-occurrence clustering excluded repertoires with fewer than 30,000 or more than 120,000 public chains, plus five with anomalous nucleotide sharing. TCRdb carries this immuneACCESS record with in-frame sequences only. Its versions omit some clonotypes, under half of them owing to an unresolved V gene in the studies checked, with the rest unexplained. V and J calls and clone size are copied from that table; D and trimming were computed from the DNA. For this sample there are fewer than 200,000 clones; roughly four fifths appear just once. The ten largest clones capture about 1.6% of the sample.

Looking up the germline V gene yields CDR1 SGHDN and CDR2 FVKESK. There are 14 amino acids in the CDR3, from cysteine to phenylalanine inclusive. The read is trimmed to its CDR3 DNA, 42 bases read in frame from base 1. Trimmed from V: 5 bases; trimmed from J: 5 bases; junction bases lacking a gene match: 7. The clonotype originates from a middle-aged man in good health and CMV-seronegative. The sequenced sample consisted of PBMCs. The rearranged chain carries TRBV14 and TRBJ1-1; TRBD1 aligns with 8 central bases. The CDR3: CASSTLTGGTEAFF. The DNA sequence follows: TGTGCCAGCAGCACCTTAACAGGGGGAACTGAAGCTTTCTTT.